This TCR beta chain appears in the sequencing data of a study of PD-1 blockade in classical Hodgkin lymphoma. Sequencing used immunoSEQ multiplex PCR; TCRdb keeps in-frame clones, though not all of them. The sample yields approximately 61,000 clones, 85% to 90% seen once. All patients relapsed after autologous stem cell transplantation, and brentuximab vedotin exposure varied. The CDR3 consists of 16 residues. CDR1 is LNHNV, CDR2 YYDKDF, per germline (reference sequence). With 9 bases clipped from V and 9 bases from J, the junction kept 15 bases outside the gene matches. The sample was peripheral blood mononuclear cells (PBMCs), taken at baseline. This receptor was obtained from a human donor with classical Hodgkin lymphoma. V gene TRBV15 combines with J gene TRBJ1-6; 9 bases agree with TRBD1. The CDR3 sequence is CATTDRGIEIGSPLHF. DNA of the CDR3: TGTGCCACTACGGACAGGGGAATCGAGATCGGTTCACCCCTCCACTTT.